These 5 T cell receptor beta chains originate from one sample sequenced in a study of T cell clones after liver transplantation. Clones were sequenced by immunoSEQ multiplex PCR, and TCRdb holds only the in-frame ones, with some missing. Here the sample spans more than 45,000 clones, 70% being singletons. The sequencing used CD4+ T cells from blood, collected at the approximately 16-month timepoint. The receptors stem from a human patient who received a liver transplant. Some T cells may be graft donor cells.

The chain combines TRBV6-4 with TRBJ2-1; D is unclear. Trimming shortened V by 2 bases and J by 15 bases, and 5 bases separated the two germline ends. Germline values: CDR1 MRHNA, CDR2 SNTAGT. There are 9 residues in the CDR3. CDR3 sequence (DNA): TGTGCCAGCAGTGACCTCGTGTTCTTC. It specifies CASSDLVFF.

The V call is TRBV9, the J call TRBJ2-5; D is undetermined. Trimming stripped 3 bases from V and 5 bases from J, with 11 bases between. The CDR3 covers 13 residues. Germline values: CDR1 SGDLS, CDR2 YYNGEE. CDR3 amino acids: CASSASVVETQYF. The CDR3 bases are TGTGCCAGCAGCGCTTCTGTGGTGGAGACCCAGTACTTC.

This sequence joins TRBV5-1 and TRBJ2-7; 11 nucleotides agree with TRBD1. This CDR3 comprises 13 residues. Germline-derived CDR1 and CDR2 are SGHRS and YFSETQ. The ends lost 5 bases at V and 7 bases at J; junction bases unmatched: 5. The CDR3 DNA reads as TGCGCCAGCAGTCCCGGGACAGGGGGAGAGCAGTACTTC. Its translation is CASSPGTGGEQYF.

The J gene is TRBJ1-6, the V gene TRBV4-2; a weak D match, TRBD1 (5 bases). V lost 1 base and J lost 8, with 18 bases in between. The CDR3 consists of 17 residues. CDR1 and CDR2 from the germline V gene are LGHNA and YNFKEQ. The CDR3 DNA sequence: TGTGCCAGCAGCCAAGCGTTGGGCAGGGCGACGGATTCACCCCTCCACTTT. Encoded protein: CASSQALGRATDSPLHF.

The chain joins TRBV7-2 to TRBJ1-2, with D unclear. V lost 7 bases to trimming and J lost 6 bases, with 12 bases between them. The germline gives CDR1 SGHTA, CDR2 FQGNSA. This CDR3 comprises 12 residues. The CDR3: CASKFGRHGYTF. CDR3 bases: TGTGCCAGCAAATTCGGGAGGCATGGCTACACCTTC.